The present entry profiles one TCR beta chain with its context. Its antigen is unknown. Everyone who donated was a Caucasian adult who lived in Nashville, Tennessee. The V gene's germline CDR1 is MNHEY and CDR2 SMNVEV (reference sequence). The CDR3 spans 14 residues. The ends lost 7 bases at V and 5 bases at J; junction bases unmatched: 8. These data originate in a study of shared clonotypes between healthy human individuals. Study in general: The cohort had a couple of women and a few men, ages 18 to 49. Study-level findings and limits: Read depth was anticipated to influence clonotype sharing among donors.

The method was immunoSEQ multiplex PCR; TCRdb's version includes in-frame clones alone and lacks a portion of them. The sample contains approximately 460,000 clones, 75% to 80% of which appear only once. The receptor comes from a woman between 40 and 50 years old in good health. Some clones in this sample may be carry-over from other donors' samples. Sequencing was performed on PBMCs. This sequence joins TRBV27 and TRBJ2-5; 9 bases map to TRBD1. The CDR3 sequence: CASKLQGADETQYF. The CDR3 region has the DNA TGTGCCAGCAAACTACAGGGGGCTGACGAGACCCAGTACTTC.